The 23 T cell receptor beta chains given below trace back to one sample, sequenced in a study of vaccination effects on CD4 cells after COVID-19. Their antigens remain unidentified. Following culture for roughly 10 days, CD4+ T cells were isolated. Method: immunoSEQ multiplex PCR; TCRdb's copy keeps in-frame clones and lacks some. In the table there are 70,000 to 75,000 clones, 77% of which are singletons. The source material was CD4+ T cells from PBMCs cultured without peptide, sampled before COVID-19 vaccination. These receptors came from a human donor who received a COVID-19 vaccine.

This chain joins TRBV19 and TRBJ1-2, with a tentative D call TRBD1 (5 bases). CDR1 and CDR2 from the germline V gene are LNHDA and SQIVND (reference sequence). CDR3 length: 15 amino acids. The V and J ends lost 6 bases and 4 bases respectively, with 18 bases between them. The CDR3 DNA follows: TGTGCCAGTAGCCGAGACAGCGGCTACGCCTATGGCTACACCTTC. Protein sequence: CASSRDSGYAYGYTF.

V usage is TRBV19 and J usage is TRBJ1-1; TRBD1 aligns across 10 bases. The germline V gene has CDR1 LNHDA and CDR2 SQIVND (reference sequence). V trimming: 6 bases; J trimming: 5 bases; junction bases outside the gene matches: 6. The CDR3 runs 14 residues. CDR3 coding DNA: TGTGCCAGTAGCGTCGACAGGGGGCGAACTGAAGCTTTCTTT. This encodes CASSVDRGRTEAFF.

The rearrangement uses TRBV7-7 and TRBJ2-3; 8 bases are shared with TRBD1. J lost 4 bases, V lost 3 bases, and 0 bases had no gene match. The CDR3 is made up of 13 amino acids. Germline V gene lookup returns CDR1 SSHAT and CDR2 FNYEAQ (reference sequence). The CDR3 reads CASSLGQADTQYF. Written as DNA, the CDR3 is TGTGCCAGCAGCTTGGGACAGGCAGATACGCAGTATTTT.

In DNA, the CDR3 is TGTGCCAGCAGTTACGTTCAGCCGAACACTGAAGCTTTCTTT. Amino acid sequence: CASSYVQPNTEAFF. This rearrangement joins TRBV6-2 or TRBV6-3 to TRBJ1-1; no firm D call. Trimming took off 2 bases at V and 1 base at J, with 8 bases between the two ends. The CDR3 extends over 14 amino acids. Germline V gene lookup returns CDR1 MNHEY and CDR2 SVGEGT.

This clone was detected once. The chain links TRBV2 to TRBJ2-3; D ambiguous. Germline assignment: CDR1 SNHLY and CDR2 FYNNEI. Deletions cut 0 bases from V and 6 bases from J, with 7 bases between. The CDR3 has 13 residues. This CDR3 reads CASSEAKRDTQYF. DNA for the CDR3: TGTGCCAGCAGTGAAGCGAAGAGGGATACGCAGTATTTT.

The V call is TRBV5-1, the J call TRBJ1-2; D might be TRBD1 (6 bases). From germline, CDR1 is SGHRS and CDR2 YFSETQ. Deletions cut 4 bases from V and 4 bases from J, with 11 bases between. This CDR3 is built from 13 residues. The CDR3 loop reads CASSAGQSYGYTF. CDR3 DNA sequence: TGCGCCAGCAGCGCCGGACAGAGCTATGGCTACACCTTC.

There are a few counts of this clone. The J gene is TRBJ1-1, the V gene TRBV7-3; the D gene is possibly TRBD1 (5 bases). Trimming pared 2 bases from V and 1 base from J, leaving 8 bases between. Germline V gene sequence: CDR1 SGHTA, CDR2 FQGTGA. The CDR3 runs 14 residues. The CDR3 DNA reads as TGTGCCAGCAGCTTAGCAGGGCCGAACACTGAAGCTTTCTTT. It yields the protein CASSLAGPNTEAFF.

The chain carries TRBV6-5 and TRBJ2-5; TRBD2 is a possible D gene (5 bases). Germline CDR1 reads MNHEY; CDR2 reads SVGAGI. The V end lost 7 bases, the J end lost 2 bases, and 14 bases lay between the germline ends. The CDR3 extends over 14 amino acids. The CDR3 reads CASTLDGLQETQYF. The CDR3 nucleotides are TGTGCCAGCACGCTAGACGGACTGCAAGAGACCCAGTACTTC.

The table lists this clone with a count of one. The chain combines TRBV3-1 (or the pseudogene TRBV3-2) with TRBJ2-7; D ambiguous. CDR1 and CDR2 (germline): LGHDT, YNNKEL (reference sequence). V lost 1 base to trimming and J lost 4 bases, with 8 bases between them. The length of the CDR3 is 13 residues. The CDR3 is CASSQGVGYEQYV. As DNA, the CDR3 is TGTGCCAGCAGCCAAGGGGTCGGGTACGAGCAGTACGTC.

This chain connects TRBV7-2 to TRBJ1-3; 9 bases agree with TRBD1. The ends lost 1 base at V and 0 bases at J; junction bases unmatched: 10. The CDR3 loop spans 19 amino acids. Germline values: CDR1 SGHTA, CDR2 FQGNSA. CDR3 loop: CASSLVARQGDNSGNTIYF. CDR3 coding DNA: TGTGCCAGCAGCTTAGTTGCGCGACAGGGGGATAACTCTGGAAACACCATATATTTT.

This clone showed up just a few times. This chain links TRBV2 with TRBJ2-1; D is undetermined. V was shortened by 8 bases and J by 3 bases, with 5 bases between the two germline ends. The CDR3 is 11 amino acids. In germline, CDR1 is SNHLY, CDR2 FYNNEI. The CDR3 DNA is TGTGCCAGCCAGTACTACAATGAGCAGTTCTTC. Its protein product is CASQYYNEQFF.

The rearrangement uses TRBV5-1 and TRBJ2-5, with D unresolved. This CDR3 has 13 residues. Looked up from germline, CDR1 is SGHRS and CDR2 is YFSETQ. The V end was cut by 1 base, the J end by 4 bases, with 8 bases between. The CDR3 nucleotides are TGCGCCAGCAGCTTGACCCCGGGAGAGACCCAGTACTTC. Translating gives CASSLTPGETQYF. The complete variable domain, with remaining parts taken from reference TRBV5-1 and TRBJ2-5, reads KAGVTQTPRYLIKTRGQQVTLSCSPISGHRSVSWYQQTPGQGLQFLFEYFSETQRNKGNFPGRFSGRQFSNSRSEMNVSTLELGDSALYLCASSLTPGETQYFGPGTRLLVL.

The V gene is TRBV5-1, the J gene TRBJ2-6, with unresolved D. V was trimmed by 7 bases and J by 1 base, leaving 9 bases between them. Germline values: CDR1 SGHRS, CDR2 YFSETQ. The CDR3 extends over 14 amino acids. CDR3 amino acids: CASGGLSGANVLTF. Written as DNA, the CDR3 is TGCGCCAGCGGTGGGTTGTCTGGGGCCAACGTCCTGACTTTC. Complete variable domain (other parts from reference TRBV5-1 and TRBJ2-6): KAGVTQTPRYLIKTRGQQVTLSCSPISGHRSVSWYQQTPGQGLQFLFEYFSETQRNKGNFPGRFSGRQFSNSRSEMNVSTLELGDSALYLCASGGLSGANVLTFGAGSRLTVL.

This chain links TRBV7-2 with TRBJ2-5; possibly TRBD2 for D (6 bases). V was pared by 5 bases and J by 2 bases, with 15 bases between. Germline CDR1 is SGHTA and CDR2 is FQGNSA. This CDR3 is 15 amino acids long. The CDR3 sequence is CASSAGSVGQETQYF. In DNA form, the CDR3 reads TGTGCCAGCAGCGCGGGGTCTGTTGGGCAAGAGACCCAGTACTTC.

The V call is TRBV2, the J call TRBJ2-6; 10 nucleotides line up with TRBD1. Unmatched junction bases numbered 6, after V lost 1 base and J lost 0 bases. Germline lookup yields CDR1 SNHLY and CDR2 FYNNEI. CDR3 length: 19 residues. For the CDR3, the DNA is TGTGCCAGCAGTGAAGGTCGACAGGGGGCAAGCTCTGGGGCCAACGTCCTGACTTTC. Translated: CASSEGRQGASSGANVLTF.

A few counts support this clone. The J gene is TRBJ1-2, the V gene TRBV19; 9 positions match TRBD1. This CDR3 spans 15 amino acids. The V segment lost 4 bases and the J segment 2 bases; nucleotides outside the gene matches: 5. Germline V gives CDR1 LNHDA, CDR2 SQIVND (reference sequence). For the CDR3, the DNA is TGTGCCAGTAGTAGGGGGGACAGGGTAAACTATGGCTACACCTTC. Its translation is CASSRGDRVNYGYTF. Drawing the rest from reference TRBV19 and TRBJ1-2, the complete variable domain is DGGITQSPKYLFRKEGQNVTLSCEQNLNHDAMYWYRQDPGQGLRLIYYSQIVNDFQKGDIAEGYSVSREKKESFPLTVTSAQKNPTAFYLCASSRGDRVNYGYTFGSGTRLTVV.

This sequence joins TRBV7-9 and TRBJ1-4; D ambiguous. Per germline, CDR1 SEHNR and CDR2 FQNEAQ (reference sequence). This CDR3 has 15 amino acids. V was shortened by 2 bases and J by 5 bases, with 12 bases between the two germline ends. CDR3 DNA sequence: TGTGCCAGCAGCTTATCCCGGGGAGAAAATGAAAAACTGTTTTTT. Translated: CASSLSRGENEKLFF.

This clone was counted between two and nine times. The germline gene is not matched at one end of the junction; a read error may be the cause. The chain links TRBV5-8 to TRBJ2-1; 8 bases map to TRBD1. The germline gives CDR1 SGHTS, CDR2 YDEGEE. The CDR3 totals 11 residues. The CDR3 loop is CASSGRTRGLF. For the CDR3, the DNA is TGTGCCAGCAGCGGCCGGACCAGGGGGCTCTTC.

V is TRBV5-1 and J is TRBJ2-3; possibly TRBD2 for D (5 bases). The CDR3 runs 14 residues. Deletions cut 5 bases from V and 2 bases from J, with 12 bases between. Per the germline V gene, CDR1 is SGHRS and CDR2 is YFSETQ. The CDR3 DNA is TGCGCCAGCAGGGCGAGCGGCTACACAGATACGCAGTATTTT. It specifies CASRASGYTDTQYF. Filled out from reference TRBV5-1 and TRBJ2-3, the complete variable domain reads KAGVTQTPRYLIKTRGQQVTLSCSPISGHRSVSWYQQTPGQGLQFLFEYFSETQRNKGNFPGRFSGRQFSNSRSEMNVSTLELGDSALYLCASRASGYTDTQYFGPGTRLTVL.

This clone was counted a single time. This rearrangement joins TRBV3-1 (or the pseudogene TRBV3-2) to TRBJ2-6, with D unresolved. The germline gives CDR1 LGHDT, CDR2 YNNKEL (reference sequence). V was cut by 0 bases and J by 4 bases, with 10 bases left in between. CDR3 length: 16 residues. The CDR3 loop is CASSQDRPAGANVLTF. The CDR3 DNA reads TGTGCCAGCAGCCAAGATCGACCGGCCGGGGCCAACGTCCTGACTTTC.

The rearrangement joins TRBV7-2 to TRBJ1-1; D gene ambiguous. The V gene's germline CDR1 is SGHTA and CDR2 FQGNSA. The germline V and J ends were trimmed by 5 bases and 3 bases, with 7 bases remaining between them. This CDR3 has 12 residues. The DNA of the CDR3 is TGTGCCAGCAGCCGATATTACACTGAAGCTTTCTTT. Protein product: CASSRYYTEAFF.

The V call is TRBV30, the J call TRBJ1-5, with 8 bases lining up with TRBD1. The V gene end was trimmed by 2 bases and the J gene end by 6 bases; junction bases not matched to a gene: 9. This CDR3 is 15 amino acids long. CDR1 is GTSNPN, CDR2 SVGIG, per germline (reference sequence). In DNA form, the CDR3 reads TGTGCCTGGAGTTCACAGGGGGGAGGGAGTCAGCCCCAGCATTTT. Its protein product is CAWSSQGGGSQPQHF.

This rearrangement joins TRBV6-6 to TRBJ1-3; 9 bases map to TRBD1. V dropped 2 bases and J dropped 2; count of bases not matched to a gene: 4. Germline V gene data show CDR1 as MNHNY and CDR2 as SVGAGI (reference sequence). The CDR3 runs 16 residues. In nucleotides, the CDR3 is TGTGCCAGCAGTTACAGACAGGGGGTAGCTGGAAACACCATATATTTT. This codes for CASSYRQGVAGNTIYF.